Listed here is a single T cell receptor (beta chain). The sample originates from a study of Ad26.COV2.S vaccination and SARS-CoV-2 variants. Profiled with immunoSEQ multiplex PCR; TCRdb holds only in-frame clones, not every one. The sample consists of some 350,000 clones, about 92% of them appearing once. V was shortened by 2 bases and J by 4 bases, with 14 bases between the two germline ends. This CDR3 has 15 residues. Germline-derived CDR1 and CDR2 are KGHSH and LQKENI. Material: peripheral blood, obtained after recovery from COVID-19. The TCR comes from a human donor who had recovered from COVID-19. The rearrangement joins TRBV18 to TRBJ1-1; D is perhaps TRBD1 (5 bases). The CDR3 sequence is CASSPVGAVGTEAFF. Here the CDR3 DNA reads TGTGCCAGCTCACCAGTAGGGGCTGTGGGCACTGAAGCTTTCTTT.